The 28 T cell receptor beta chains listed next were all sequenced from one sample in a study of cytomegalovirus exposure and HLA in healthy donors. Use of 60 Vbeta and 13 Jbeta primers characterized the PCR. The table came from immunoSEQ multiplex PCR; TCRdb's copy has only in-frame clones and leaves some out. The table has about 140,000 clones, roughly 68% seen once. Material for sequencing was PBMCs. These receptor sequences come from a man between 25 and 39 years old in good health and CMV-seropositive.

The chain is built from TRBV28 and TRBJ2-7, with D unclear. Between the trimmed V and J ends, which lost 1 base and 3 bases, there was a span of 13 bases. The CDR3 loop spans 15 amino acids. Per germline, CDR1 MDHEN and CDR2 SYDVKM. DNA for the CDR3: TGTGCCAGCAGTTTATCGGGTTCTCTAAGCTACGAGCAGTACTTC. It specifies CASSLSGSLSYEQYF.

The chain recombines TRBV6-5 with TRBJ2-1; tentatively, D is TRBD1 (6 bases). Germline values: CDR1 MNHEY, CDR2 SVGAGI. Trimming cost V 2 bases and J 7 bases, with 15 bases left between them. The CDR3 covers 15 residues. CDR3 region: CASSYRGNWKNEQFF. The CDR3 nucleotides are TGTGCCAGCAGTTACAGGGGGAATTGGAAGAATGAGCAGTTCTTC.

This clone was found a few times. This rearrangement joins TRBV9 to TRBJ1-2; TRBD1 is a possible D gene (6 bases). Germline CDR1 and CDR2: SGDLS and YYNGEE. V was pared by 3 bases and J by 4 bases, with 19 bases between. There are 16 residues in the CDR3. The CDR3 DNA reads as TGTGCCAGCAGCGAGAAGAAGGGGGATCGTATCTATGGCTACACCTTC. Protein product: CASSEKKGDRIYGYTF.

The J gene is TRBJ2-7, the V gene TRBV2; 12 bases fit TRBD2. The CDR3 has 14 residues. With 6 bases clipped from V and 5 bases from J, the junction kept 5 bases outside the gene matches. Germline V gene sequence: CDR1 SNHLY, CDR2 FYNNEI. The CDR3, as DNA: TGTGCCAGCAGAAGGACTAGCGGGACGCACGAGCAGTACTTC. Amino acids: CASRRTSGTHEQYF.

V is TRBV7-8 and J is TRBJ2-2, with 10 nucleotides matching TRBD2. Germline assignment: CDR1 SGHVS and CDR2 FQNEAQ. J lost 4 bases, V lost 7 bases, and 12 bases had no gene match. The CDR3 runs to 17 residues. CDR3 DNA: TGTGCCAGCACCTATCCCCTCGCTAGCGGGAGCACCGGGGAGCTGTTTTTT. As protein: CASTYPLASGSTGELFF.

The chain combines TRBV2 with TRBJ1-1, with D possibly matching TRBD1 (6 bases). Germline V gives CDR1 SNHLY, CDR2 FYNNEI. The V end was cut by 0 bases, the J end by 4 bases, with 15 bases between. The CDR3 length is 16 residues. CDR3 amino acids: CASSEAGAPLGTEAFF. The CDR3 DNA sequence: TGTGCCAGCAGTGAAGCGGGGGCCCCATTGGGCACTGAAGCTTTCTTT. Based on the CDR3 plus reference TRBV2 and TRBJ1-1, the full variable domain is EPEVTQTPSHQVTQMGQEVILRCVPISNHLYFYWYRQILGQKVEFLVSFYNNEISEKSEIFDDQFSVERPDGSNFTLKIRSTKLEDSAMYFCASSEAGAPLGTEAFFGQGTRLTVV.

On this clone itself: Compared with germline, one end of the junction differs, possibly owing to a read error. This chain joins TRBV6-5 and TRBJ2-1; 7 nucleotides align to TRBD2. The CDR3 runs to 14 residues. Germline-derived CDR1 and CDR2 are MNHEY and SVGAGI. The CDR3 here is CASSLERGYDEQFF. CDR3 bases: TGTGCCAGCAGTCTAGAGCGGGGCTACGATGAGCAGTTCTTC.

The chain couples TRBV5-1 to TRBJ2-2; TRBD2 might be the D (6 bases). Trimming pared 4 bases from V and 1 base from J, leaving 8 bases between. The CDR3 loop spans 14 amino acids. Germline V gene sequence: CDR1 SGHRS, CDR2 YFSETQ. As DNA, the CDR3 is TGCGCCAGCAGCCGGCGGGAGAACACCGGGGAGCTGTTTTTT. Translation: CASSRRENTGELFF. The entire variable domain, with the rest obtained from reference TRBV5-1 and TRBJ2-2, is as follows: KAGVTQTPRYLIKTRGQQVTLSCSPISGHRSVSWYQQTPGQGLQFLFEYFSETQRNKGNFPGRFSGRQFSNSRSEMNVSTLELGDSALYLCASSRRENTGELFFGEGSRLTVL.

The chain employs TRBV19 and TRBJ2-1, with no clear D. V lost 7 bases and J lost 2, with 9 bases in between. Germline CDR1 LNHDA, CDR2 SQIVND (reference sequence). CDR3 size: 13 residues. The CDR3 loop reads CASKTRTYNEQFF. CDR3 sequence (DNA): TGTGCCAGTAAGACAAGAACCTACAATGAGCAGTTCTTC.

This clone was recorded once. The V and J genes are TRBV15 and TRBJ2-1, with a weak D call TRBD2 (6 bases). The ends were cut back, 8 bases at V and 0 bases at J, with 11 bases in the middle. Per germline, CDR1 LNHNV and CDR2 YYDKDF (reference sequence). This CDR3 region has 14 residues. CDR3 region: CATAGRSSYNEQFF. The CDR3 nucleotides read TGTGCCACCGCGGGGCGGAGCTCCTACAATGAGCAGTTCTTC.

The chain couples TRBV27 to TRBJ2-1; D possibly corresponds to TRBD2 (5 bases). This CDR3 has 13 amino acids. Germline V gene lookup returns CDR1 MNHEY and CDR2 SMNVEV (reference sequence). V lost 3 bases and J lost 3, with 6 bases in between. In DNA, the CDR3 is TGTGCCAGCAGTTTTACTAGCTACAATGAGCAGTTCTTC. Translated, it gives CASSFTSYNEQFF.

The rearrangement uses TRBV28 and TRBJ1-3; TRBD1 is a possible D gene (6 bases). Deletions cut 2 bases from V and 0 bases from J, with 14 bases between. The CDR3 is 17 amino acids. The germline CDR1 and CDR2 sequences are MDHEN and SYDVKM. The chain's CDR3 is CASSLPFTGYSGNTIYF. CDR3 sequence (DNA): TGTGCCAGCAGTTTACCCTTTACAGGGTACTCTGGAAACACCATATATTTT.

This sequence joins TRBV6-1 and TRBJ2-7; D unresolved. Germline V lookup: CDR1 MNHNS, CDR2 SASEGT. V lost 4 bases, J lost 5 bases, and 9 bases lay in between. The CDR3 consists of 12 residues. The CDR3 bases are TGTGCCAGCAGTGTCTCCCCCCACGAGCAGTACTTC. Translated, it gives CASSVSPHEQYF.

In this sample, this clone turned up once. The chain carries TRBV28 and TRBJ2-2; possible D gene TRBD1, 5 bases. This CDR3 comprises 18 residues. The germline CDR1 and CDR2 sequences are MDHEN and SYDVKM. V lost 6 bases and J 4 bases, leaving 24 bases between the germline ends. The CDR3 DNA is TGTGCCAGCAGCCTCTCCATTTCCCACAGGTTCCGCACCGGGGAGCTGTTTTTT. Protein product: CASSLSISHRFRTGELFF.

The chain employs TRBV19 and TRBJ2-5; TRBD1 agrees at 9 bases. The CDR3 runs to 15 residues. Trimming removed 8 bases from V and 1 base from J; junction bases left unmatched: 8. Germline values: CDR1 LNHDA, CDR2 SQIVND (reference sequence). The DNA of the CDR3 is TGTGCCAGTGGACAGGGGCAAACCATCCAAGAGACCCAGTACTTC. Translating it yields CASGQGQTIQETQYF.

The chain recombines TRBV5-1 with TRBJ2-1; 11 bases align to TRBD2. Germline assignment: CDR1 SGHRS and CDR2 YFSETQ. Trimming removed 8 bases from V and 2 bases from J; junction bases left unmatched: 3. The CDR3 covers 14 residues. In DNA form, the CDR3 reads TGCGCCAGTACGACTAGCGGGACCTACAATGAGCAGTTCTTC. Residues: CASTTSGTYNEQFF.

The chain is built from TRBV6-1 and TRBJ1-2; maybe TRBD1 (6 bases). V lost 11 bases and J 1 base, leaving 20 bases between the germline ends. Per germline, CDR1 MNHNS and CDR2 SASEGT. CDR3 length equals 15 residues. The CDR3 loop reads CACTAGAQNNYGYTF. The CDR3 DNA sequence: TGTGCCTGTACCGCAGGGGCCCAAAATAACTATGGCTACACCTTC.

The rearrangement links TRBV11-3 to TRBJ2-3; D gene unclear. The ends were cut back, 2 bases at V and 2 bases at J, with 8 bases in the middle. This CDR3 has 14 amino acids. CDR1 and CDR2 from the germline V gene are SGHNT and YENEEA. This CDR3 reads CASSLSPVTDTQYF. Written as DNA, the CDR3 is TGTGCCAGCAGCTTAAGCCCCGTCACAGATACGCAGTATTTT. Together with reference TRBV11-3 and TRBJ2-3, the CDR3 gives the full variable domain: EAGVVQSPRYKIIEKKQPVAFWCNPISGHNTLYWYLQNLGQGPELLIRYENEEAVDDSQLPKDRFSAERLKGVDSTLKIQPAELGDSAVYLCASSLSPVTDTQYFGPGTRLTVL.

This chain uses TRBV28 with TRBJ2-3; 7 nucleotides match TRBD1. Germline CDR1 MDHEN, CDR2 SYDVKM. V lost 6 bases and J lost 0; bases outside the gene matches: 9. This CDR3 region has 16 residues. CDR3 nucleotides: TGTGCCAGCAGACGGACAGGAGGTATTAGCACAGATACGCAGTATTTT. It codes for CASRRTGGISTDTQYF.

This clone was recorded a few times. V is TRBV28 and J is TRBJ2-7, with TRBD1 matching over 7 bases. Trimming removed 5 bases from V and 2 bases from J; junction bases left unmatched: 9. Germline CDR1 MDHEN, CDR2 SYDVKM. The CDR3 spans 15 residues. DNA of the CDR3: TGTGCCAGCAGTCCCCAGGACAGGAGAACCTACGAGCAGTACTTC. It specifies CASSPQDRRTYEQYF.

This clone was counted a single time. This CDR3 is CASSLRSRRRPSTDTQYF. The DNA of the CDR3 is TGCGCCAGCAGCTTGAGGTCTCGACGGAGACCTAGCACAGATACGCAGTATTTT. This sequence joins TRBV5-1 and TRBJ2-3; the D is unclear. Germline assignment: CDR1 SGHRS and CDR2 YFSETQ. The CDR3 spans 18 residues. Trimming cost V 1 base and J 0 bases, with 18 bases left between them.

The CDR3 bases are TGTGCCAGCAGTCGGGGAGGGGAGCCCCAGCATTTT. Encoded protein: CASSRGGEPQHF. The chain has TRBV27 and TRBJ1-5, with D maybe TRBD1 (5 bases). V was shortened by 5 bases and J by 8 bases, with 10 bases between the two germline ends. This CDR3 has 12 residues. Germline assignment: CDR1 MNHEY and CDR2 SMNVEV (reference sequence).

In DNA, the CDR3 is TGTGCCAGCAGTGTCCGGAGCACAGATACGCAGTATTTT. Translated, it gives CASSVRSTDTQYF. V gene TRBV6-4 combines with J gene TRBJ2-3; no definite D call. V lost 4 bases and J 0 bases, leaving 5 bases between the germline ends. Germline-derived CDR1 and CDR2 are MRHNA and SNTAGT. This CDR3 comprises 13 residues.

V gene TRBV19 combines with J gene TRBJ2-1; D might be TRBD2 (5 bases). Germline CDR1 is LNHDA and CDR2 is SQIVND (reference sequence). The V gene lost 3 bases and the J gene lost 7 bases, with 25 bases spanning the gap. This CDR3 spans 18 amino acids. Written as DNA, the CDR3 is TGTGCCAGTAGTATGGGAAAACTAGGGATCGCGACGGGGAATGAGCAGTTCTTC. The encoded protein is CASSMGKLGIATGNEQFF.

This clone occurred a few times. The rearrangement joins TRBV6-5 to TRBJ1-4, with TRBD1 as a possible D gene (6 bases). The CDR3 sequence is 15 residues long. Trimming shortened V by 6 bases and J by 8 bases, and 19 bases separated the two germline ends. Germline V gene lookup returns CDR1 MNHEY and CDR2 SVGAGI. DNA for the CDR3: TGTGCCAGCAGACGTAATACAGGGCCGGGGGAAAAACTGTTTTTT. Its translation: CASRRNTGPGEKLFF.

The rearrangement links TRBV28 to TRBJ2-7; possibly TRBD1 for D (6 bases). The germline V gene has CDR1 MDHEN and CDR2 SYDVKM. CDR3 size: 11 residues. The ends were cut back, 7 bases at V and 3 bases at J, with 7 bases in the middle. For the CDR3, the DNA is TGTGCCAGCACCAGGGGCTACGAGCAGTACTTC. This sequence encodes CASTRGYEQYF.

The V and J genes are TRBV2 and TRBJ1-5, with TRBD1 identical over 7 bases. J lost 0 bases, V lost 10 bases, and 3 bases had no gene match. CDR3 length equals 13 residues. Per germline, CDR1 SNHLY and CDR2 FYNNEI. The CDR3 DNA is TGTGCCACGACAGGGAATAGCAATCAGCCCCAGCATTTT. This encodes CATTGNSNQPQHF.

This chain joins TRBV19 and TRBJ2-1, with 8 nucleotides matching TRBD2. There are 16 residues in the CDR3. V was pared by 7 bases and J by 7 bases, with 15 bases of the junction left unmatched. Germline CDR1 is LNHDA and CDR2 is SQIVND (reference sequence). CDR3 protein: CASKIGGSGKGNEQFF. CDR3 nucleotide sequence: TGTGCCAGTAAGATAGGAGGTAGCGGGAAGGGGAATGAGCAGTTCTTC.